This TCR beta chain was found in a study of T cell therapy after organ transplantation. Study in general: Expansion used a peptide pool of 30 HLA class I and II CMV epitopes. General study results and limits: CD8 clonality fold change after therapy inversely tracked pretherapy clonality. Reconstitution after therapy seemingly combined transferred and product-undetected endogenous clonotypes.

Sequenced by immunoSEQ multiplex PCR; TCRdb stores in-frame clones only, minus some. Here the sample spans about 1,700 clones, nearly 90% being singletons. Concerning this clone itself: Its antigen is currently unknown.

The ends were cut back, 2 bases at V and 6 bases at J, with 28 bases in the middle. The length of the CDR3 is 20 residues. Per germline, CDR1 SGHVS and CDR2 FQNEAQ. Specified time point: 20-29 weeks after completion of therapy. The rearrangement uses TRBV7-8 and TRBJ2-2, with D possibly TRBD2 on 6 matching bases. This specimen consisted of CD8+ T cells from blood, obtained after autologous CMV-specific T cell therapy. The receptor's source is a human patient who had received a solid organ transplant and had CMV disease. The graft donor may have given rise to some T cells. CDR3 bases: TGTGCCAGCAGCTTACCCGAAGTACGAGCGGGTGGCCACGATTCCGGGGAGCTGTTTTTT. Translating it yields CASSLPEVRAGGHDSGELFF.